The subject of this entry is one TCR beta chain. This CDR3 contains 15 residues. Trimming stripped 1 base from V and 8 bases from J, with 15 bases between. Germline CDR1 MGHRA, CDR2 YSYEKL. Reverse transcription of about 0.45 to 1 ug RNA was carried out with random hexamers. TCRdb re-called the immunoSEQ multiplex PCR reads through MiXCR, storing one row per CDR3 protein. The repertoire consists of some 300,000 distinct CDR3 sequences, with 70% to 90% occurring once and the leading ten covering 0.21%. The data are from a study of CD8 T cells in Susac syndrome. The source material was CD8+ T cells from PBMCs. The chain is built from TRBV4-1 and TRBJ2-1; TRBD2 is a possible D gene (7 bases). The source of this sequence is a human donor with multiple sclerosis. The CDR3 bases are TGCGCCAGCAGCCAAGCGGGGGGCGAGTATGATGAGCAGTTCTTC. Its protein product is CASSQAGGEYDEQFF.